The 27 T cell receptor beta chains listed next were all sequenced from one sample in a study of cytomegalovirus exposure and HLA in healthy donors. The PCR ran on 60 Vbeta and 13 Jbeta primers. Only in-frame clones appear in the TCRdb table, and some are missing; sequencing was by immunoSEQ multiplex PCR. The sample carries around 190,000 clones, just under 75% recorded once. Sequenced material: PBMCs. Source of these receptors: a woman aged 25 to 39 in good health and CMV-seropositive.

The chain couples TRBV2 to TRBJ1-1, with D uncertain. V dropped 6 bases and J dropped 3 bases, with 17 bases sitting between them. This CDR3 comprises 15 residues. Germline V gene lookup returns CDR1 SNHLY and CDR2 FYNNEI. CDR3 amino acids: CASRRHSSLDTEAFF. CDR3 DNA sequence: TGTGCCAGCAGGCGACATAGTTCCCTTGACACTGAAGCTTTCTTT.

This clone is a singleton in its sample. The chain carries TRBV4-1 and TRBJ1-2; D is unclear. Trimming left V 5 bases short and J 1 base short, with 14 bases between. Germline CDR1 reads MGHRA; CDR2 reads YSYEKL. The CDR3 runs to 15 residues. This chain's CDR3 is CASSSPRAINYGYTF. CDR3 sequence (DNA): TGCGCCAGCAGCTCTCCCCGCGCAATTAACTATGGCTACACCTTC.

The chain couples TRBV19 to TRBJ2-7; TRBD2 matches 8 bases. CDR3 length: 14 residues. After removal of 4 bases from V and 3 bases from J, the junction contained 5 bases not matched to a gene. Germline values: CDR1 LNHDA, CDR2 SQIVND (reference sequence). For the CDR3, the DNA is TGTGCCAGTAGTAGTGCTAGCGGGCTCTACGAGCAGTACTTC. Translation gives CASSSASGLYEQYF.

The chain uses TRBV5-6 and TRBJ2-1; 8 nucleotides match TRBD2. The CDR3 extends over 16 amino acids. V shed 3 bases, J shed 2 bases, and the junction held 7 bases outside the gene matches. The germline V gene has CDR1 SGHDT and CDR2 YYEEEE. In nucleotides, the CDR3 is TGTGCCAGCAGCTACCCCAGCGGGAGCGCCTACAATGAGCAGTTCTTC. Translating gives CASSYPSGSAYNEQFF.

This clone was seen only once. The chain combines TRBV6-6 with TRBJ2-1; maybe TRBD2 (5 bases). Germline-derived CDR1 and CDR2 are MNHNY and SVGAGI (reference sequence). The V end was cut by 9 bases, the J end by 6 bases, with 18 bases between. There are 14 residues in the CDR3. The CDR3 here is CASRFDGNTNEQFF. CDR3 DNA: TGTGCCAGTCGCTTTGACGGGAACACCAATGAGCAGTTCTTC.

The chain joins TRBV5-4 to TRBJ2-7; 12 nucleotides agree with TRBD2. The CDR3 is 15 amino acids. The V gene end was trimmed by 0 bases and the J gene end by 6 bases; junction bases not matched to a gene: 4. Germline loops: CDR1 SGHNT, CDR2 YYREEE (reference sequence). Here the CDR3 reads CASSLELAGGGEQYF. The CDR3 DNA reads TGTGCCAGCAGCTTGGAACTAGCGGGAGGTGGCGAGCAGTACTTC. The full variable domain, with the rest looked up from reference TRBV5-4 and TRBJ2-7, is ETGVTQSPTHLIKTRGQQVTLRCSSQSGHNTVSWYQQALGQGPQFIFQYYREEENGRGNFPPRFSGLQFPNYSSELNVNALELDDSALYLCASSLELAGGGEQYFGPGTRLTVT.

The rearrangement uses TRBV19 and TRBJ2-3; 11 positions match TRBD2. The CDR3 is 15 amino acids. V lost 8 bases, J lost 4 bases, and 8 bases stayed unmatched. CDR1 and CDR2 (germline): LNHDA, SQIVND (reference sequence). CDR3 bases: TGTGCCAGTCAAGACGGGACTAGCGGTTCAGATACGCAGTATTTT. Protein sequence: CASQDGTSGSDTQYF. The full variable domain, with the rest looked up from reference TRBV19 and TRBJ2-3, is DGGITQSPKYLFRKEGQNVTLSCEQNLNHDAMYWYRQDPGQGLRLIYYSQIVNDFQKGDIAEGYSVSREKKESFPLTVTSAQKNPTAFYLCASQDGTSGSDTQYFGPGTRLTVL.

This sequence joins TRBV29-1 and TRBJ2-1; 7 nucleotides line up with TRBD1. V dropped 3 bases and J dropped 6; count of bases not matched to a gene: 11. CDR1 is SQVTM and CDR2 is ANQGSEA in the germline V gene. This CDR3 contains 15 residues. Here the CDR3 reads CSVEETRDRPNEQFF. The CDR3 nucleotides are TGCAGCGTTGAGGAGACGAGGGACAGACCCAATGAGCAGTTCTTC.

This rearrangement joins TRBV7-6 to TRBJ2-5; 15 positions agree with TRBD2. The DNA end is more similar to TRBJ2-7, so the J call may be wrong. CDR1 is SGHVS and CDR2 is FNYEAQ in the germline V gene. This CDR3 contains 17 residues. The CDR3 nucleotides read TGTGCCAGCAGCCGGGGACTAGCGGGAGGACGAAGCTCCGAGCAGTACTTC. Encoded protein: CASSRGLAGGRSSEQYF.

The chain has TRBV6-4 and TRBJ1-4; TRBD1 matches 7 bases. The length of the CDR3 is 17 residues. The germline gives CDR1 MRHNA, CDR2 SNTAGT. V lost 6 bases, J lost 3 bases, and 13 bases stayed unmatched. CDR3 nucleotides: TGTGCCAGCAGGACGAAGGGACAGAAACGGGCTAATGAAAAACTGTTTTTT. Translated, it gives CASRTKGQKRANEKLFF.

This clone has just a few counts. The rearrangement uses TRBV27 and TRBJ1-3; tentatively, D is TRBD1 (6 bases). V lost 6 bases and J 2 bases, leaving 14 bases between the germline ends. The CDR3 contains 15 residues. Germline values: CDR1 MNHEY, CDR2 SMNVEV (reference sequence). CDR3 nucleotides: TGTGCCAGCAGCCCCCTGGCAGGGGCTGGAAACACCATATATTTT. Translating it yields CASSPLAGAGNTIYF.

The chain links TRBV9 to TRBJ2-5; 8 bases map to TRBD2. Germline CDR1 and CDR2: SGDLS and YYNGEE. V lost 0 bases, J lost 2 bases, and 3 bases stayed unmatched. The CDR3 is made up of 15 amino acids. The CDR3 loop is CASSVGASGQETQYF. The CDR3, as DNA: TGTGCCAGCAGCGTAGGGGCTAGCGGGCAAGAGACCCAGTACTTC.

The rearrangement links TRBV28 to TRBJ2-5; 9 nucleotides align to TRBD2. The CDR3 has 13 residues. V dropped 7 bases and J dropped 13; count of bases not matched to a gene: 13. Germline CDR1 MDHEN, CDR2 SYDVKM. The CDR3 is CASKGGRGERVYF. In nucleotides, the CDR3 is TGTGCCAGCAAAGGCGGGAGGGGGGAAAGGGTGTACTTC.

The chain has TRBV6-6 and TRBJ2-5; a weak D match, TRBD1 (5 bases). The CDR3 runs to 16 residues. Between the trimmed V and J ends, which lost 0 bases and 5 bases, there was a span of 16 bases. CDR1 MNHNY and CDR2 SVGAGI come from the germline V gene (reference sequence). Written as DNA, the CDR3 is TGTGCCAGCAGTTACTCATTGGCAGGGCTAAGCGAGACCCAGTACTTC. Protein product: CASSYSLAGLSETQYF.

V usage is TRBV18 and J usage is TRBJ1-3; no clear D gene. The CDR3 spans 16 residues. Germline CDR1 and CDR2: KGHSH and LQKENI. Trimming took 0 bases from V and 0 from J, leaving 9 bases between them. The CDR3 region has the DNA TGTGCCAGCTCACCACCGGGCAGGAACTCTGGAAACACCATATATTTT. Residues: CASSPPGRNSGNTIYF. The whole variable domain, remainder taken from reference TRBV18 and TRBJ1-3, is NAGVMQNPRHLVRRRGQEARLRCSPMKGHSHVYWYRQLPEEGLKFMVYLQKENIIDESGMPKERFSAEFPKEGPSILRIQQVVRGDSAAYFCASSPPGRNSGNTIYFGEGSWLTVV.

The chain has TRBV25-1 and TRBJ2-3; 7 nucleotides align to TRBD2. The CDR3 is made up of 17 amino acids. With V trimmed by 3 bases and J by 4 bases, 13 bases remained unmatched. In germline, CDR1 is MGHDK, CDR2 SYGVNS. The CDR3: CASSEGYGGSGADTQYF. DNA of the CDR3: TGTGCCAGCAGTGAGGGGTACGGCGGGAGTGGAGCAGATACGCAGTATTTT. Based on the CDR3 plus reference TRBV25-1 and TRBJ2-3, the full variable domain is EADIYQTPRYLVIGTGKKITLECSQTMGHDKMYWYQQDPGMELHLIHYSYGVNSTEKGDLSSESTVSRIRTEHFPLTLESARPSHTSQYLCASSEGYGGSGADTQYFGPGTRLTVL.

The chain is built from TRBV5-4 and TRBJ1-2, with 8 bases lining up with TRBD1. The CDR3 extends over 12 amino acids. J lost 10 bases, V lost 2 bases, and 4 bases had no gene match. The germline V gene has CDR1 SGHNT and CDR2 YYREEE (reference sequence). CDR3 sequence reads: CASSLGGQDYTF. The CDR3, as DNA: TGTGCCAGCAGCTTAGGGGGACAGGACTACACCTTC.

This chain connects TRBV5-4 to TRBJ2-5; 9 nucleotides match TRBD1. This CDR3 has 14 residues. The J segment lost 5 bases and the V segment lost 3 bases, leaving 5 bases of the junction unmatched. Germline V gives CDR1 SGHNT, CDR2 YYREEE (reference sequence). In DNA form, the CDR3 reads TGTGCCAGCAGCTCCGGGACAGGGTTCGAGACCCAGTACTTC. Its translation: CASSSGTGFETQYF.

This CDR3 reads CASSLGAGVNEKLFF. In DNA, the CDR3 is TGCGCCAGCAGCTTGGGGGCAGGGGTTAATGAAAAACTGTTTTTT. The J gene is TRBJ1-4, the V gene TRBV5-1, with a weak D call TRBD1 (6 bases). CDR3 length: 15 residues. V shed 0 bases and J shed 4 bases, with 10 bases lying between them. The germline gives CDR1 SGHRS, CDR2 YFSETQ.

Only a few counts were recorded for this clone. The chain uses TRBV5-1 and TRBJ2-1; D possibly corresponds to TRBD1 (5 bases). Trimming removed 2 bases from V and 7 bases from J, with 16 bases in between. The CDR3 is 15 amino acids. Looked up from germline, CDR1 is SGHRS and CDR2 is YFSETQ. CDR3 region: CASSLWAQSGNEQFF. The CDR3 nucleotides are TGCGCCAGCAGCTTATGGGCCCAATCAGGGAATGAGCAGTTCTTC.

V gene TRBV9 combines with J gene TRBJ2-1; 7 bases match TRBD2. This CDR3 region has 16 residues. Trimming took 2 bases from V and 10 from J; bases not matched to a gene: 15. Germline V gene sequence: CDR1 SGDLS, CDR2 YYNGEE. CDR3 region: CASSVFSTGTNQEQFF. DNA for the CDR3: TGTGCCAGCAGCGTTTTTTCCACCGGGACTAACCAAGAGCAGTTCTTC.

This clone was observed a handful of times. The chain carries TRBV6-1 and TRBJ1-2, with D uncertain. CDR1 MNHNS and CDR2 SASEGT come from the germline V gene. Trimming took off 2 bases at V and 5 bases at J, with 15 bases between the two ends. The CDR3 loop spans 15 amino acids. The CDR3 region is CASSENRGGGYGYTF. The CDR3 region has the DNA TGTGCCAGCAGTGAAAACCGGGGAGGCGGATATGGCTACACCTTC.

The chain is built from TRBV5-1 and TRBJ2-7; TRBD1 matches 10 bases. The germline gives CDR1 SGHRS, CDR2 YFSETQ. The CDR3 has 14 amino acids. The junction had 8 bases not matched to a gene; V was cut back by 5 bases and J by 6 bases. DNA of the CDR3: TGCGCCAGCAGTTTCGGGACAGGGGATGGCGAGCAGTACTTC. This gives the protein CASSFGTGDGEQYF.

The rearrangement uses TRBV19 and TRBJ2-1; 8 nucleotides match TRBD2. V was pared by 3 bases and J by 6 bases, with 4 bases of the junction left unmatched. Germline CDR1 and CDR2: LNHDA and SQIVND (reference sequence). CDR3 length: 14 amino acids. CDR3 sequence reads: CASSMSGTSNEQFF. The CDR3 region has the DNA TGTGCCAGTAGTATGTCCGGGACTAGCAATGAGCAGTTCTTC.

The rearrangement links TRBV6-6 to TRBJ1-1, with D possibly being TRBD1 (6 bases). V gave up 6 bases and J gave up 3 bases, with 14 bases separating them. Germline V gives CDR1 MNHNY, CDR2 SVGAGI (reference sequence). This CDR3 is built from 14 residues. The CDR3 sequence: CASRKQGRDTEAFF. Here the CDR3 DNA reads TGTGCCAGCAGAAAACAGGGAAGGGACACTGAAGCTTTCTTT.

The rearrangement links TRBV11-2 to TRBJ2-5; 9 bases line up with TRBD1. This CDR3 contains 13 residues. From germline, CDR1 is SGHAT and CDR2 FQNNGV. V was pared by 5 bases and J by 12 bases, with 10 bases of the junction left unmatched. CDR3 sequence (DNA): TGTGCCAGCAGCATTTTCGGACAGGGGCTTGAGTACTTC. Amino acids: CASSIFGQGLEYF.

The V and J genes are TRBV19 and TRBJ2-2; the match to TRBD2 covers 14 bases. CDR1 LNHDA and CDR2 SQIVND come from the germline V gene (reference sequence). J gave up 3 bases and V 5 bases, and 11 bases lay outside the gene matches. The CDR3 sequence is 19 residues long. The DNA of the CDR3 is TGTGCCAGTAGTCAGCGAGGGACTAGCGGGAGTTTCTACACCGGGGAGCTGTTTTTT. Translation gives CASSQRGTSGSFYTGELFF.